This T cell receptor beta chain was retrieved from a study of immune evolution from preneoplasia to lung adenocarcinoma. Study-wide background: HLA loss of heterozygosity: about 7% AIS, over 12% MIA, roughly 30% ADC, none AAH. Regarding the study as a whole: Normal lung had highest clonality; later lesions appeared denser, more diverse. Compared with EGFR-mutant or double wild-type lesions, KRAS-mutant nodules were more clonal.

Clones were sequenced by immunoSEQ multiplex PCR, and TCRdb holds only the in-frame ones, with some missing. This table has about 27,000 clones, just under 75% appearing once. Sample share makes this clone medium-sized. Its cognate antigen is unknown. Histologic diagnosis was independently verified by two lung pathologists. Trimming at V came to 4 bases and at J to 5 bases, leaving 5 bases not matched to a gene. The germline V gene has CDR1 WNHNN and CDR2 SYGVQD (reference sequence). This CDR3 is 14 amino acids long. The chain combines TRBV10-1 with TRBJ2-5; the match to TRBD2 covers 9 bases. Sequencing was performed on FFPE invasive lung adenocarcinoma tissue. The source of this sequence is a person between 55 and 70 years old with invasive lung adenocarcinoma. Some clones in this sample may be carry-over from other donors' samples. CDR3: CASSASGRRETQYF. For the CDR3, the DNA is TGCGCCAGCAGTGCGAGCGGGAGGCGGGAGACCCAGTACTTC.